These 14 T cell receptor beta chains were all obtained from the same sample, sequenced in a study of blood T cell repertoires in COVID-19. The assay was immunoSEQ multiplex PCR, and TCRdb's table has in-frame clones only and misses some. The sample yields about 35,000 clones, roughly 80% seen once. Sequences were obtained from peripheral blood. These receptors were obtained from a man older than 75 with active or convalescent COVID-19.

The chain carries TRBV7-2 and TRBJ1-2, with TRBD1 identical over 9 bases. V shed 5 bases and J 7 bases; nucleotides not matched to a gene: 11. The CDR3 consists of 15 residues. Germline V gives CDR1 SGHTA, CDR2 FQGNSA. The CDR3 here is CASSGRTGGGGGYTF. Written as DNA, the CDR3 is TGTGCCAGCAGCGGACGTACAGGGGGCGGTGGTGGCTACACCTTC.

The V and J genes are TRBV7-9 and TRBJ2-7; D perhaps matches TRBD2 (6 bases). Germline V CDR1 and CDR2: SEHNR, FQNEAQ (reference sequence). CDR3 length: 16 residues. Deletions cut 4 bases from V and 4 bases from J, with 20 bases between. CDR3: CASSSSDVGGVYEQYF. CDR3 nucleotides: TGTGCCAGCAGCTCATCGGACGTAGGAGGGGTTTACGAGCAGTACTTC.

This clone was observed a handful of times. The genes are TRBV19 and TRBJ2-3, with a weak D call TRBD2 (7 bases). The V gene lost 6 bases and the J gene lost 1 base, with 17 bases spanning the gap. Germline-derived CDR1 and CDR2 are LNHDA and SQIVND (reference sequence). The CDR3 sequence is 16 residues long. CDR3 nucleotide sequence: TGTGCCAGTAGCCCGCTGCGGGGGCGCGGCACAGATACGCAGTATTTT. This encodes CASSPLRGRGTDTQYF.

The genes are TRBV28 and TRBJ1-2; 9 bases match TRBD1. In germline, CDR1 is MDHEN, CDR2 SYDVKM. The CDR3 consists of 17 residues. With V trimmed by 2 bases and J by 2 bases, 9 bases remained unmatched. The CDR3 DNA is TGTGCCAGCAGTTTAGTCTTCCGGGACAGGGAAAACTATGGCTACACCTTC. Translation: CASSLVFRDRENYGYTF.

V is TRBV2 and J is TRBJ1-6; 7 nucleotides match TRBD1. The length of the CDR3 is 15 residues. V dropped 3 bases and J dropped 18; count of bases not matched to a gene: 17. The germline CDR1 and CDR2 sequences are SNHLY and FYNNEI. CDR3 protein: CASSEGQSLPVLGHF. The CDR3 DNA sequence: TGTGCCAGCAGTGAGGGACAGAGCCTCCCGGTGTTAGGCCACTTT.

V is TRBV9 and J is TRBJ2-2; 7 positions agree with TRBD2. CDR3 length: 14 amino acids. Germline V lookup: CDR1 SGDLS, CDR2 YYNGEE. J gave up 6 bases and V 2 bases, and 4 bases lay outside the gene matches. In nucleotides, the CDR3 is TGTGCCAGCAGCGTTATGGGAGGGCCCGGGGAGCTGTTTTTT. Translation: CASSVMGGPGELFF.

The V call is TRBV18, the J call TRBJ2-1; TRBD2 is a possible D gene (6 bases). This CDR3 comprises 15 residues. CDR1 is KGHSH and CDR2 is LQKENI in the germline V gene. V lost 3 bases, J lost 5 bases, and 14 bases lay in between. DNA for the CDR3: TGTGCCAGCTCACCGGGGACTCCCCAAAACAATGAGCAGTTCTTC. It is translated as CASSPGTPQNNEQFF.

The chain is built from TRBV3-1 (or the pseudogene TRBV3-2) and TRBJ1-1; D may be TRBD1 (5 bases). The V and J ends lost 6 bases and 5 bases respectively, with 13 bases between them. Germline loops: CDR1 LGHDT, CDR2 YNNKEL (reference sequence). The CDR3 has 13 residues. The CDR3 DNA sequence: TGTGCCAGCAGTCAACAGCAGGGTACTGAAGCTTTCTTT. Encoded protein: CASSQQQGTEAFF.

The J gene is TRBJ2-6, the V gene TRBV19; D is ambiguous. The CDR3 length is 16 residues. V was pared by 3 bases and J by 1 base, with 10 bases between. From germline, CDR1 is LNHDA and CDR2 SQIVND (reference sequence). The DNA for the CDR3 is TGTGCCAGTAGTATCGCCAGGCCGTCTGGGGCCAACGTCCTGACTTTC. The encoded protein is CASSIARPSGANVLTF.

The chain has TRBV7-9 and TRBJ1-4; a weak D match, TRBD1 (5 bases). V was clipped by 1 base and J by 4 bases, with 10 bases between them. The CDR3 length is 15 residues. Germline values: CDR1 SEHNR, CDR2 FQNEAQ (reference sequence). CDR3 nucleotides: TGTGCCAGCAGCTTAGGGGCAGGACATAATGAAAAACTGTTTTTT. This encodes CASSLGAGHNEKLFF.

The rearrangement uses TRBV19 and TRBJ2-5, with D possibly TRBD1 on 5 matching bases. V lost 1 base and J lost 6, with 12 bases in between. Germline V gene lookup returns CDR1 LNHDA and CDR2 SQIVND (reference sequence). This CDR3 contains 14 residues. Written as DNA, the CDR3 is TGTGCCAGTAGTATAGGTGGAGTGGACAAGACCCAGTACTTC. This codes for CASSIGGVDKTQYF.

V gene TRBV7-6 combines with J gene TRBJ1-2; D possibly corresponds to TRBD1 (5 bases). Germline V gene data show CDR1 as SGHVS and CDR2 as FNYEAQ. V was cut by 5 bases and J by 7 bases, with 17 bases left in between. The CDR3 consists of 14 residues. CDR3 amino acids: CASSPRRTSPGYTF. As DNA, the CDR3 is TGTGCCAGCAGCCCTCGAAGGACATCCCCTGGCTACACCTTC.

The gene calls are TRBV6-2 or TRBV6-3 and TRBJ1-5; TRBD1 might be the D (5 bases). Germline V gives CDR1 MNHEY, CDR2 SVGEGT. There are 14 residues in the CDR3. V dropped 4 bases and J dropped 1 base, with 8 bases sitting between them. The CDR3 nucleotides are TGTGCCAGCAGTTCACCAGGGAGCAATCAGCCCCAGCATTTT. Amino acid sequence: CASSSPGSNQPQHF.

This clone was seen repeatedly, ten times or more. This chain joins TRBV27 and TRBJ2-1; 9 bases map to TRBD2. The CDR3 is 15 amino acids. V dropped 4 bases and J dropped 9; count of bases not matched to a gene: 10. Germline values: CDR1 MNHEY, CDR2 SMNVEV (reference sequence). DNA of the CDR3: TGTGCCAGCAGTTGGGGAGCGGGAGGTGAGGGTGAGCAGTTCTTC. Protein: CASSWGAGGEGEQFF.